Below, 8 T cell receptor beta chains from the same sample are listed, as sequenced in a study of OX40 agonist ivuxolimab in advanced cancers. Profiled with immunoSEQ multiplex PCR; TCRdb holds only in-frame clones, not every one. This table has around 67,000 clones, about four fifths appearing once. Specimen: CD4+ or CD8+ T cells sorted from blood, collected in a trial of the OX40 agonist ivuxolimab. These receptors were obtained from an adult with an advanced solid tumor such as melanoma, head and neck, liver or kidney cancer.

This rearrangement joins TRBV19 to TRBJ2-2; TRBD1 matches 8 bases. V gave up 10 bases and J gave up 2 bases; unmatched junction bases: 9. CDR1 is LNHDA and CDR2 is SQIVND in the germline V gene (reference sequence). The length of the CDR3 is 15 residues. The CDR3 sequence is CATARTGPNTGELFF. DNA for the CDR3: TGTGCCACCGCCAGGACAGGGCCAAACACCGGGGAGCTGTTTTTT.

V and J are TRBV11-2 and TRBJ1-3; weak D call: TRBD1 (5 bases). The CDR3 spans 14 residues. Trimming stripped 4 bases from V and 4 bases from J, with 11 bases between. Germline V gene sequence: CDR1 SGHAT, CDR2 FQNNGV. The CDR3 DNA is TGTGCCAGCAGCTACGGGACGGCGGGAAACACCATATATTTT. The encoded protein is CASSYGTAGNTIYF.

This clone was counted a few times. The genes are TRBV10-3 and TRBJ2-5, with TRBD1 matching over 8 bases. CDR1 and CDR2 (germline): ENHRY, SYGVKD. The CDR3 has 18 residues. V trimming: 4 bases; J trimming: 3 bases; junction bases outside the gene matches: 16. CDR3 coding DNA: TGTGCCATCAGTGCCCTTACTTTACGGACAGGGTCGAAAGAGACCCAGTACTTC. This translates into CAISALTLRTGSKETQYF.

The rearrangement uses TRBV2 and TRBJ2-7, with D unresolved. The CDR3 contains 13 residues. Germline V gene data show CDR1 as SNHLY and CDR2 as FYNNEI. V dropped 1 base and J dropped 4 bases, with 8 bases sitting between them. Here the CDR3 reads CASSEETTYEQYF. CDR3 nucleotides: TGTGCCAGCAGTGAAGAAACGACTTACGAGCAGTACTTC. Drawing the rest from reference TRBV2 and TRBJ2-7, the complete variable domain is EPEVTQTPSHQVTQMGQEVILRCVPISNHLYFYWYRQILGQKVEFLVSFYNNEISEKSEIFDDQFSVERPDGSNFTLKIRSTKLEDSAMYFCASSEETTYEQYFGPGTRLTVT.

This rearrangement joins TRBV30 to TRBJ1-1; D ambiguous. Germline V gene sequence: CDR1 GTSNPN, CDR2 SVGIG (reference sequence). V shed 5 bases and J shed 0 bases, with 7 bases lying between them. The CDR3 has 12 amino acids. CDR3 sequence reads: CAWGRMNTEAFF. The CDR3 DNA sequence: TGTGCCTGGGGTCGGATGAACACTGAAGCTTTCTTT. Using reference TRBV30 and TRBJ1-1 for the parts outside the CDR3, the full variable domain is SQTIHQWPATLVQPVGSPLSLECTVEGTSNPNLYWYRQAAGRGLQLLFYSVGIGQISSEVPQNLSASRPQDRQFILSSKKLLLSDSGFYLCAWGRMNTEAFFGQGTRLTVV.

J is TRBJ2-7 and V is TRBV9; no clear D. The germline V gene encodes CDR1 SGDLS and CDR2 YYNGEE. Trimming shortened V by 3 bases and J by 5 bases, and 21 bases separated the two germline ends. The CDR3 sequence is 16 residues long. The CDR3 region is CASSADSRGGWDEQYF. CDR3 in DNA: TGTGCCAGCAGCGCAGATTCACGCGGCGGTTGGGACGAGCAGTACTTC. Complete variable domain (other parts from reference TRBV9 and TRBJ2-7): DSGVTQTPKHLITATGQRVTLRCSPRSGDLSVYWYQQSLDQGLQFLIQYYNGEERAKGNILERFSAQQFPDLHSELNLSSLELGDSALYFCASSADSRGGWDEQYFGPGTRLTVT.

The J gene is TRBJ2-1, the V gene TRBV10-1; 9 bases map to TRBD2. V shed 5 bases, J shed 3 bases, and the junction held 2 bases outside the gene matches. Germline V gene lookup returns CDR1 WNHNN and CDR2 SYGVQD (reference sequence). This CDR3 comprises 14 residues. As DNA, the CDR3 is TGCGCCAGCAGTTTAGCGGGGGTCTACAATGAGCAGTTCTTC. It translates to CASSLAGVYNEQFF.

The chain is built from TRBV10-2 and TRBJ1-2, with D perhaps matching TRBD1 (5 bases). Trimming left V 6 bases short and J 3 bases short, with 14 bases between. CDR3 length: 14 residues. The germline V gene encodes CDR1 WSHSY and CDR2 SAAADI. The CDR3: CASSAGLADYGYTF. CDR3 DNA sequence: TGCGCCAGCAGCGCAGGGTTAGCGGACTATGGCTACACCTTC.